This is a list of T cell receptor beta chains from one sample in a study of molecular identifiers for immune sequencing clone quantification. TCRdb reanalysed the PCR reads using MiXCR and keeps one entry per CDR3 protein. The sample consists of roughly 320,000 distinct CDR3 sequences, 20% to 25% of them appearing once. The sample was naive CD8+ T cells from blood, with Jurkat cell RNA spiked in. These receptors originate from a human donor in good health. Some libraries in this study had Jurkat cell RNA spiked in. CDR3s include the opening cysteine and the closing phenylalanine or tryptophan. The D gene is left open where the match is weak. Expanded clones get a size class; other rows say once, few or many, or leave the size out.

D gene: -; V gene: TRBV12-3/TRBV12-4; J gene: TRBJ2-7; clone size: many; CDR3 DNA: TGTGCCAGCAGTTCTTGGGGTCTCTACGAGCAGTACTTC; CDR3 protein: CASSSWGLYEQYF
D gene: -; V gene: TRBV7-2; J gene: TRBJ2-3; clone size: few; CDR3 DNA: TGTGCCAGCAGCCTCAATCGACTGGTGGGCACAGATACGCAGTATTTT; CDR3 protein: CASSLNRLVGTDTQYF
D gene: TRBD1; V gene: TRBV10-3; J gene: TRBJ2-3; clone size: -; CDR3 DNA: TGTGCCATCAGTGAGTCAATTACCACAGGGGCACGCGCAGATACGCAGTATTTT; CDR3 protein: CAISESITTGARADTQYF
D gene: -; V gene: TRBV9; J gene: TRBJ1-1; clone size: many; CDR3 DNA: TGTGCCAGCAGCGTAGAGGACAGCATGAACACTGAAGCTTTCTTT; CDR3 protein: CASSVEDSMNTEAFF
D gene: -; V gene: TRBV12-5; J gene: TRBJ2-5; clone size: many; CDR3 DNA: TGTGCTAGTGGTTTGGCCGGGACCGATTACCAAGAGACCCAGTACTTC; CDR3 protein: CASGLAGTDYQETQYF
D gene: TRBD2; V gene: TRBV24-1; J gene: TRBJ2-2; clone size: few; CDR3 DNA: TGTGCCACCAGTGATTCTGGACTAGCGGAAAGCACCGGGGAGCTGTTTTTT; CDR3 protein: CATSDSGLAESTGELFF
D gene: -; V gene: TRBV24-1; J gene: TRBJ2-2; clone size: few; CDR3 DNA: TGTGCCACCAGTGATCCCCCGGCCGGGGAGCTGTTTTTT; CDR3 protein: CATSDPPAGELFF
D gene: TRBD2; V gene: TRBV14; J gene: TRBJ2-1; clone size: -; CDR3 DNA: TGTGCCAGCAGCCAAGATCGTAGTAGCGGGAGGTACAATGAGCAGTTCTTC; CDR3 protein: CASSQDRSSGRYNEQFF
D gene: TRBD1; V gene: TRBV5-6; J gene: TRBJ2-7; clone size: many; CDR3 DNA: TGTGCCAGCAGCCAGGGACAGGGTCTCTACTACGAGCAGTACTTC; CDR3 protein: CASSQGQGLYYEQYF
D gene: TRBD1; V gene: TRBV12-3/TRBV12-4; J gene: TRBJ2-3; clone size: few; CDR3 DNA: TGTGCCAGCAGTTCGGACAGGGGGATGACAGATACGCAGTATTTT; CDR3 protein: CASSSDRGMTDTQYF
D gene: -; V gene: TRBV12-3/TRBV12-4; J gene: TRBJ2-3; clone size: many; CDR3 DNA: TGTGCCAGCAGTTTGACCACCTTCCCAGATACGCAGTATTTT; CDR3 protein: CASSLTTFPDTQYF
D gene: TRBD2; V gene: TRBV6-5; J gene: TRBJ2-3; clone size: few; CDR3 DNA: TGTGCCAGCAGTTCTAGCGGGACTAGAGATACGCAGTATTTT; CDR3 protein: CASSSSGTRDTQYF
D gene: -; V gene: TRBV9; J gene: TRBJ2-2; clone size: -; CDR3 DNA: TGTGCCAGCAGCACCGGGACAGCGGGCGGGGAGCTGTTTTTT; CDR3 protein: CASSTGTAGGELFF
D gene: -; V gene: TRBV13; J gene: TRBJ1-1; clone size: few; CDR3 DNA: TGTGCCAGCAGCTGGGCCGGGACTGAGGCTTTCTTT; CDR3 protein: CASSWAGTEAFF
D gene: -; V gene: TRBV3-1; J gene: TRBJ2-3; clone size: -; CDR3 DNA: TGCGCCGGCAGCCAATCTCTCCCAGATACGCAGTATTTT; CDR3 protein: CAGSQSLPDTQYF
D gene: -; V gene: TRBV27; J gene: TRBJ2-7; clone size: -; CDR3 DNA: TGTGCCAGCAGTTGGAAGGAGACCTACGAGCAGTACTTC; CDR3 protein: CASSWKETYEQYF
D gene: -; V gene: TRBV7-9; J gene: TRBJ1-1; clone size: many; CDR3 DNA: TGTGCCAGCAGTCCCCGGGGGGGACAAAGGGACACTGAAGCTTTCTTT; CDR3 protein: CASSPRGGQRDTEAFF
D gene: TRBD1; V gene: TRBV5-4; J gene: TRBJ2-3; clone size: -; CDR3 DNA: TGTGCCAGCAGCTCTGACAGGGTAGGGGTGACGCAGTATTTT; CDR3 protein: CASSSDRVGVTQYF
D gene: -; V gene: TRBV3-1; J gene: TRBJ1-1; clone size: -; CDR3 DNA: TGTGCCAGCAGCCAAGATCAGAGGTACGACACTGAAGCTTTCTTT; CDR3 protein: CASSQDQRYDTEAFF
D gene: -; V gene: TRBV12-3/TRBV12-4; J gene: TRBJ2-4; clone size: many; CDR3 DNA: TGTGCCAGCAGGGACCGGGACCTCGGGGCCAAAAACATTCAGTACTTC; CDR3 protein: CASRDRDLGAKNIQYF
D gene: -; V gene: TRBV27; J gene: TRBJ1-6; clone size: many; CDR3 DNA: TGTGCCAGCAGTTCGACAGCCCATAATTCACCCCTCCACTTT; CDR3 protein: CASSSTAHNSPLHF
D gene: TRBD2; V gene: TRBV29-1; J gene: TRBJ2-3; clone size: many; CDR3 DNA: TGCAGCGGGCTAGCGGGAGGGCCAGATACGCAGTATTTT; CDR3 protein: CSGLAGGPDTQYF
D gene: -; V gene: TRBV4-2; J gene: TRBJ1-1; clone size: few; CDR3 DNA: TGTGCCAGCAGCCAAGATCCCTCGATCGACGCTGAAGCTTTCTTT; CDR3 protein: CASSQDPSIDAEAFF
D gene: TRBD2; V gene: TRBV4-2; J gene: TRBJ2-3; clone size: -; CDR3 DNA: TGTGCCAGCAGCCAAGATCTGAGCGGGAGCTATACGCAGTATTTT; CDR3 protein: CASSQDLSGSYTQYF
D gene: TRBD2; V gene: TRBV7-2; J gene: TRBJ2-1; clone size: many; CDR3 DNA: TGTGCCAGCAGCTTAGCGTTATGGGATCTAGCGGAGGTCAATGAGCAGTTCTTC; CDR3 protein: CASSLALWDLAEVNEQFF
D gene: TRBD2; V gene: TRBV27; J gene: TRBJ2-1; clone size: -; CDR3 DNA: TGTGCCAGCACCCCACTAGCGGGGGCCTACAATGAGCAGTTCTTC; CDR3 protein: CASTPLAGAYNEQFF